A single sample is the source of the 32 T cell receptor beta chains below, sequenced in a study of T cells in Graves' hyperthyroidism and ophthalmopathy. TCR beta CDR3 regions were amplified from RNA. The primer set for the first-round RT-PCR of the TCR CDR3 was HTBI. MiXCR, applied by TCRdb to the multiplex PCR reads, yields one record per CDR3 protein. This table holds approximately 630,000 distinct CDR3 sequences, around 15% found once. Sequenced material: blood. These receptors were collected from a woman between 25 and 40 years old with Graves' hyperthyroidism.

The chain joins TRBV12-3 or TRBV12-4 to TRBJ1-5; TRBD1 agrees at 9 bases. V was pared by 6 bases and J by 2 bases, with 8 bases of the junction left unmatched. This CDR3 has 16 residues. The CDR3 loop reads CASSHVQGAGNQPQHF. The CDR3 DNA is TGTGCCAGCAGCCACGTACAGGGGGCTGGCAATCAGCCCCAGCATTTT.

The sample holds many counts of this clonotype. This chain links TRBV3-1 with TRBJ1-1; no clear D. The germline CDR1 and CDR2 sequences are LGHDT and YNNKEL (reference sequence). The CDR3 totals 11 residues. Trimming removed 3 bases at V and 6 bases at J, with 5 bases between. CDR3 nucleotide sequence: TGTGCCAGCAGCCACGGTGCTGAAGCTTTCTTT. This sequence encodes CASSHGAEAFF.

This clonotype occurred a few times. This rearrangement joins TRBV3-1 to TRBJ2-5, with D possibly being TRBD2 (5 bases). CDR3 length: 17 amino acids. The V end was cut by 4 bases, the J end by 3 bases, with 21 bases between. Germline-derived CDR1 and CDR2 are LGHDT and YNNKEL (reference sequence). The CDR3 region has the DNA TGTGCCAGCAGCCCGTGTCCCCGATGGCGGGTGGAAGAGACCCAGTACTTC. Protein: CASSPCPRWRVEETQYF.

This clonotype appeared many times. This rearrangement joins TRBV20-1 to TRBJ2-7; D assignment may be TRBD1 or TRBD2 (5 bases each). This CDR3 contains 14 residues. Trimming took 0 bases from V and 3 from J, leaving 12 bases between them. Germline-derived CDR1 and CDR2 are DFQATT and SNEGSKA (reference sequence). The CDR3 bases are TGCAGTGCTAGAGATCTCGGGGCTATCTACGAGCAGTACTTC. It translates to CSARDLGAIYEQYF.

This clonotype was seen many times. The chain has TRBV2 and TRBJ2-1; 14 nucleotides match TRBD2. The V and J ends lost 6 bases and 8 bases, in that order; junction bases with no gene match: 3. Germline loops: CDR1 SNHLY, CDR2 FYNNEI. The length of the CDR3 is 14 residues. This CDR3 reads CASSRLAGGDEQFF. The DNA for the CDR3 is TGTGCCAGCAGCAGACTAGCGGGAGGGGATGAGCAGTTCTTC.

This rearrangement joins TRBV5-8 to TRBJ2-3; no reliable D call. The germline V and J ends were trimmed by 0 bases and 1 base, with 12 bases remaining between them. The CDR3 has 16 amino acids. Germline-derived CDR1 and CDR2 are SGHTS and YDEGEE. CDR3 bases: TGTGCCAGCAGCTTGGCCTCGAGGAGCCGCACAGATACGCAGTATTTT. Residues: CASSLASRSRTDTQYF.

In its sample, this clonotype was seen a few times. V usage is TRBV2 and J usage is TRBJ2-2; 11 bases fit TRBD2. This CDR3 is 15 amino acids long. The J segment lost 3 bases and the V segment lost 8 bases, leaving 5 bases of the junction unmatched. Germline V gene lookup returns CDR1 SNHLY and CDR2 FYNNEI. The CDR3 nucleotides are TGTGCCAGCGCCCCGGGACTAGCGGACACCGGGGAGCTGTTTTTT. This encodes CASAPGLADTGELFF.

This clonotype came up a few times. The chain uses TRBV29-1 and TRBJ2-2; 7 nucleotides match TRBD2. Germline CDR1 is SQVTM and CDR2 is ANQGSEA. With V trimmed by 4 bases and J by 5 bases, 7 bases remained unmatched. This CDR3 contains 14 residues. The CDR3 nucleotides are TGCAGCGTTGGCGAGCGGGAAGGTACCGGGGAGCTGTTTTTT. Amino acids: CSVGEREGTGELFF.

This clonotype was picked up a small number of times. The chain carries TRBV20-1 and TRBJ2-7; perhaps TRBD1 as D (5 bases). Trimming took 5 bases from V and 0 from J, leaving 17 bases between them. The germline V gene has CDR1 DFQATT and CDR2 SNEGSKA (reference sequence). The CDR3 is 15 residues long. CDR3 bases: TGCAGTGCTCTATCCCGACAGCAGCACTCCTACGAGCAGTACTTC. It is translated as CSALSRQQHSYEQYF.

This clonotype has just a few counts. This chain uses TRBV12-3 or TRBV12-4 with TRBJ1-2; 10 positions match TRBD1. This CDR3 contains 15 residues. With 5 bases clipped from V and 4 bases from J, the junction kept 7 bases outside the gene matches. The DNA for the CDR3 is TGTGCCAGCAGTGAACCGGGACAGGGGAGCTATGGCTACACCTTC. Its translation: CASSEPGQGSYGYTF.

This clonotype was detected ten times or more. The V call is TRBV20-1, the J call TRBJ1-1; 7 bases agree with TRBD1. CDR3 length: 15 amino acids. The germline V gene encodes CDR1 DFQATT and CDR2 SNEGSKA (reference sequence). The ends lost 0 bases at V and 2 bases at J; junction bases unmatched: 6. CDR3 coding DNA: TGCAGTGCTAGAGATCTTGGACAGGTAAACACTGAAGCTTTCTTT. Protein sequence: CSARDLGQVNTEAFF.

This clonotype was observed at least ten times. The chain links TRBV6-5 to TRBJ2-5; 13 bases map to TRBD2. The CDR3 runs to 15 residues. The V segment lost 2 bases and the J segment 5 bases; nucleotides outside the gene matches: 2. Per the germline V gene, CDR1 is MNHEY and CDR2 is SVGAGI. The CDR3 region is CASSYQLAGGETQYF. The CDR3 bases are TGTGCCAGCAGTTACCAACTAGCGGGAGGGGAGACCCAGTACTTC.

This clonotype has only a few counts. The V and J genes are TRBV20-1 and TRBJ1-5; a weak D match, TRBD1 (5 bases). Trimming pared 4 bases from V and 2 bases from J, leaving 9 bases between. The CDR3 loop spans 13 amino acids. Germline assignment: CDR1 DFQATT and CDR2 SNEGSKA (reference sequence). The CDR3: CSANRFGNQPQHF. The CDR3 region has the DNA TGCAGTGCTAACAGGTTTGGCAATCAGCCCCAGCATTTT.

This clonotype was seen only a few times. The chain joins TRBV5-8 to TRBJ1-2; maybe TRBD1 (5 bases). V was trimmed by 4 bases and J by 4 bases, leaving 14 bases between them. The germline V gene encodes CDR1 SGHTS and CDR2 YDEGEE. The CDR3 spans 14 residues. In DNA, the CDR3 is TGTGCCAGCAGCCCGCAGGGAGAGTTCTATGGCTACACCTTC. Its protein product is CASSPQGEFYGYTF.

The table lists this clonotype with many counts. V usage is TRBV28 and J usage is TRBJ2-7, with D possibly being TRBD1 (6 bases). The V end was cut by 5 bases, the J end by 4 bases, with 18 bases between. CDR1 is MDHEN and CDR2 is SYDVKM in the germline V gene. The CDR3 covers 15 residues. CDR3 residues: CASSPRLTGGYEQYF. The CDR3 DNA follows: TGTGCCAGCAGTCCCCGGCTGACAGGAGGATACGAGCAGTACTTC.

The gene calls are TRBV29-1 and TRBJ2-1; D uncertain. The tail of the sequence fits TRBJ2-7 better, so the J call may be wrong. Germline CDR1 and CDR2: SQVTM and ANQGSEA. This CDR3 region has 11 residues. CDR3 in amino acids: CSALILQEQYF. The DNA of the CDR3 is TGCAGCGCTCTCATCCTACAAGAGCAGTACTTC.

V is TRBV11-3 and J is TRBJ1-6; possibly TRBD1 for D (6 bases). The ends were cut back, 5 bases at V and 0 bases at J, with 11 bases in the middle. Germline V gene data show CDR1 as SGHNT and CDR2 as YENEEA. This CDR3 has 16 amino acids. CDR3 in amino acids: CASSRGGSSYNSPLHF. In nucleotides, the CDR3 is TGTGCCAGCAGCCGAGGGGGGAGCTCCTATAATTCACCCCTCCACTTT.

Concerning this clonotype itself: A single base separates this from a much larger clone, so it may be a read error. The chain carries TRBV20-1 and TRBJ2-7, with 10 bases that match TRBD2. The germline gives CDR1 DFQATT, CDR2 SNEGSKA (reference sequence). J gave up 5 bases and V 3 bases, and 10 bases lay outside the gene matches. The CDR3 is made up of 15 amino acids. The CDR3 here is CSARGPSGGPHEQYF. CDR3 nucleotides: TGCAGTGCTAGGGGGCCTAGCGGGGGTCCCCACGAGCAGTACTTC.

Details on this clonotype: Being one base from a much bigger clone, this may be a read error. This chain joins TRBV30 and TRBJ2-3, with D perhaps matching TRBD1 (5 bases). This CDR3 is built from 16 residues. CDR1 is GTSNPN and CDR2 is SVGIG in the germline V gene (reference sequence). Here the CDR3 DNA reads TGTGCCTGGGGGGCGTGGGGCGCGGATAGCACAGGTACGCAGTATTTT. This codes for CAWGAWGADSTGTQYF.

In this sample, this clonotype turned up many times. The chain has TRBV12-3 or TRBV12-4 and TRBJ2-7; 12 bases line up with TRBD1. Losses at the gene ends were 2 bases for V and 5 bases for J; bases not matched to a gene: 4. The CDR3 is 15 residues long. CDR3 nucleotides: TGTGCCAGCAGTTTAAGGGGGACAGGGGGCGACGAGCAGTACTTC. It is translated as CASSLRGTGGDEQYF.

In its sample, this clonotype was seen many times. The chain couples TRBV30 to TRBJ2-7, with 12 bases aligning to TRBD2. The CDR3 has 16 amino acids. CDR1 and CDR2 from the germline V gene are GTSNPN and SVGIG (reference sequence). Trimming took 5 bases from V and 2 from J; bases not matched to a gene: 10. The DNA for the CDR3 is TGTGCCTGGTCCGGGACTAGCGGGCCCTACCCCTACGAGCAGTACTTC. Protein: CAWSGTSGPYPYEQYF.

This clonotype has just a few counts. J is TRBJ2-2 and V is TRBV5-8; no definite D call. The ends were cut back, 3 bases at V and 2 bases at J, with 5 bases in the middle. Germline V gene data show CDR1 as SGHTS and CDR2 as YDEGEE. This CDR3 comprises 13 residues. The CDR3 protein is CASSWVNTGELFF. In DNA, the CDR3 is TGTGCCAGCAGCTGGGTTAACACCGGGGAGCTGTTTTTT. Together with reference TRBV5-8 and TRBJ2-2, the CDR3 gives the full variable domain: EAGVTQSPTHLIKTRGQQATLRCSPISGHTSVYWYQQALGLGLQFLLWYDEGEERNRGNFPPRFSGRQFPNYSSELNVNALELEDSALYLCASSWVNTGELFFGEGSRLTVL.

This clonotype came up a few times. The genes are TRBV4-3 and TRBJ2-2; D is unresolved. The V gene lost 0 bases and the J gene lost 9 bases, with 17 bases spanning the gap. This CDR3 is 16 amino acids long. Germline V gene sequence: CDR1 LGHNA, CDR2 YSLEER. CDR3 bases: TGCGCCAGCAGCCAAGAAATCCAGTTTGGAGCCCGGGAGCTGTTTTTT. Translated, it gives CASSQEIQFGARELFF.

The rearrangement uses TRBV29-1 and TRBJ2-3, with 7 nucleotides matching TRBD2. Trimming took 5 bases from V and 4 from J; bases not matched to a gene: 6. This CDR3 contains 13 residues. Germline CDR1 and CDR2: SQVTM and ANQGSEA. The CDR3 region is CSVRGGSADTQYF. The CDR3 DNA reads as TGCAGCGTTCGGGGCGGGAGCGCAGATACGCAGTATTTT.

This clonotype was recorded at least ten times. The V call is TRBV28, the J call TRBJ1-3; D gene ambiguous. Germline V gene lookup returns CDR1 MDHEN and CDR2 SYDVKM. Deletions cut 9 bases from V and 0 bases from J, with 18 bases between. The CDR3 spans 16 residues. The CDR3 reads CASTIRSAFSGNTIYF. CDR3 DNA: TGTGCCAGTACTATAAGAAGTGCCTTCTCTGGAAACACCATATATTTT.

V is TRBV6-1 and J is TRBJ1-5; a possible D gene is TRBD1 (5 bases). Germline V gene lookup returns CDR1 MNHNS and CDR2 SASEGT. The CDR3 length is 14 residues. V was cut by 6 bases and J by 4 bases, with 13 bases left in between. The DNA of the CDR3 is TGTGCCAGCAGATTAAGGGGCGTGAATCAGCCCCAGCATTTT. Encoded protein: CASRLRGVNQPQHF.

The rearrangement links TRBV5-6 to TRBJ2-5; D is undetermined. The CDR3 extends over 14 amino acids. V was pared by 0 bases and J by 4 bases, with 10 bases between. CDR1 and CDR2 from the germline V gene are SGHDT and YYEEEE. DNA for the CDR3: TGTGCCAGCAGCTTGGTGACGGTTCCAGAGACCCAGTACTTC. Protein sequence: CASSLVTVPETQYF.

The table lists this clonotype with many counts. V usage is TRBV28 and J usage is TRBJ2-7, with TRBD1 matching 8 bases. The CDR3 runs to 14 residues. The J segment lost 4 bases and the V segment lost 5 bases, leaving 7 bases of the junction unmatched. The germline V gene encodes CDR1 MDHEN and CDR2 SYDVKM. CDR3 residues: CASSAGDRKYEQYF. For the CDR3, the DNA is TGTGCCAGCAGTGCCGGGGACAGGAAATACGAGCAGTACTTC.

This clonotype came up many times. J is TRBJ2-3 and V is TRBV28; D is undetermined. The CDR3 is 12 amino acids. V lost 6 bases and J lost 2, with 6 bases in between. Germline V gene data show CDR1 as MDHEN and CDR2 as SYDVKM. CDR3 DNA sequence: TGTGCCAGCAGGGGGAACACAGATACGCAGTATTTT. This translates into CASRGNTDTQYF.

This clonotype has just a few counts. This rearrangement joins TRBV24-1 to TRBJ2-2; D is perhaps TRBD1 (6 bases). Trimming pared 7 bases from V and 4 bases from J, leaving 18 bases between. Germline lookup yields CDR1 KGHDR and CDR2 SFDVKD. The CDR3 runs 16 residues. CDR3 in DNA: TGTGCCACCAGGGCTAAACATGACAGGACCACCGGGGAGCTGTTTTTT. It codes for CATRAKHDRTTGELFF.

In this sample, this clonotype turned up a few times. This chain uses TRBV14 with TRBJ2-4; tentatively, D is TRBD2 (5 bases). The CDR3 runs to 17 residues. Germline loops: CDR1 SGHDN, CDR2 FVKESK. V lost 4 bases, J lost 0 bases, and 16 bases lay in between. The CDR3 nucleotides are TGTGCCAGCAGCCCGGGGATTCGGACGCTAGCCAAAAACATTCAGTACTTC. Its protein product is CASSPGIRTLAKNIQYF.

This clonotype was recorded at least ten times. J is TRBJ1-2 and V is TRBV27, with TRBD1 as a possible D gene (6 bases). The CDR3 is made up of 15 amino acids. Trimming removed 2 bases from V and 2 bases from J, with 12 bases in between. Germline-derived CDR1 and CDR2 are MNHEY and SMNVEV (reference sequence). DNA for the CDR3: TGTGCCAGCAGTTTAAGGAGGGACAAGAACTATGGCTACACCTTC. The encoded protein is CASSLRRDKNYGYTF.